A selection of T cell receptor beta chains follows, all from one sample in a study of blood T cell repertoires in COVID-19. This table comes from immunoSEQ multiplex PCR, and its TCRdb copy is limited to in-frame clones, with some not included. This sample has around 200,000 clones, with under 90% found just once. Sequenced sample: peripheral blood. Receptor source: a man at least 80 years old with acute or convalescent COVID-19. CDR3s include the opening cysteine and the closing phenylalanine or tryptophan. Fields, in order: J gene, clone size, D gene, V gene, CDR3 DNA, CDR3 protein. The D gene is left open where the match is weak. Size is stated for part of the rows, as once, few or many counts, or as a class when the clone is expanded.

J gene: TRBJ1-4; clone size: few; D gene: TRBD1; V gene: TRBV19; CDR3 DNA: TGTGCCAGTAGCCAACAGGGGTCAACTAATGAAAAACTGTTTTTT; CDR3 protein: CASSQQGSTNEKLFF
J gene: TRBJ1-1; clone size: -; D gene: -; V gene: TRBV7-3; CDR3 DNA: TGTGCCAGCAGCTTACTATGGAACACTGAAGCTTTCTTT; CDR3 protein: CASSLLWNTEAFF
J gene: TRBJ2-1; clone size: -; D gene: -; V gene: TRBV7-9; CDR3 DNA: TGTGCCAGCAGGAGGGAGATGAGTCCGTTCTTC; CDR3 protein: CASRREMSPFF
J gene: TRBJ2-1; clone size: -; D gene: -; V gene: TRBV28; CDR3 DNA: TGTGCCAGCAGTTTTCAACTCAGACTCCCTCGGGAGCAGTTCTTC; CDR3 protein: CASSFQLRLPREQFF
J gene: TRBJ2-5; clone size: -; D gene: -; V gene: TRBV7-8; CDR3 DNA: TGTGCCAGCAGCTTTGGGCTCCAAGAGACCCAGTACTTC; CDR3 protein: CASSFGLQETQYF
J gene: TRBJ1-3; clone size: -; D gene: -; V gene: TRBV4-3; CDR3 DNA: TGCGCCAGCAGCCAAGACGCAGGGTGGGCCATATATTTT; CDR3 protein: CASSQDAGWAIYF
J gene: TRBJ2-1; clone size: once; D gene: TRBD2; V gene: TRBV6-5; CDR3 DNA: TGTGCCAGCAGTTACTCTTCTAGCGGGAGCCGGCATGAGCAGTTCTTC; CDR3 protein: CASSYSSSGSRHEQFF
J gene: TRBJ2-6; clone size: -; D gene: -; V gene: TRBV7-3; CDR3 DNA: TGTGCCAGCAGCTCTACCCACAGGAGCTCTGGGGCCAACGTCCTGACTTTC; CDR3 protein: CASSSTHRSSGANVLTF
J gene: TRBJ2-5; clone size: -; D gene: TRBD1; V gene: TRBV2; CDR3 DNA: TGTGCCAGCAGTGACCCTCAGGGGGCGGGAGAGACCCAGTACTTC; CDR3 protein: CASSDPQGAGETQYF
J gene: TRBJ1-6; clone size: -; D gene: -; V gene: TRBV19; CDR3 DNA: TGTGCCAGTAGTTCTCGGACATCCTATAATTCACCCCTCCACTTT; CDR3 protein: CASSSRTSYNSPLHF
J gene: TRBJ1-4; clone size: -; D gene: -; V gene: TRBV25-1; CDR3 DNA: TGTGCCAGCAGTGCTAGTCCCCCCCGCGAGGAAAAACTGTTTTTT; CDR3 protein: CASSASPPREEKLFF
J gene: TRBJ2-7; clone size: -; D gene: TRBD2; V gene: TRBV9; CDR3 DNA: TGTGCCAGCAGCTCGGGACTAGCGGGAGGAGTGGGGGCCTACGAGCAGTACTTC; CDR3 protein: CASSSGLAGGVGAYEQYF
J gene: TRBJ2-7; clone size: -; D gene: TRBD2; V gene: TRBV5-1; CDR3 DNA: TGCGCCAGCAGCCAGCGGGAGGGCCGTTTTGCCGAGCAGTACTTC; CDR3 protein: CASSQREGRFAEQYF
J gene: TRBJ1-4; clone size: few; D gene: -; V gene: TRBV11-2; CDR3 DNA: TGTGCCAGCAGCCTGGGACTCCGCGGGGAAAAACTGTTTTTT; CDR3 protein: CASSLGLRGEKLFF
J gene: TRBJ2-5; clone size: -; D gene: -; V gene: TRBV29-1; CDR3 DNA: TGCAGCACTACGGCCGAATTCTTCGGGGAGACCCAGTACTTC; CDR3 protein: CSTTAEFFGETQYF
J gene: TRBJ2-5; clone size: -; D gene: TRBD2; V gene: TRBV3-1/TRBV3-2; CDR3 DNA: TGTGCCAGCAGACTCGGACTAGCGGAAAACCAAGAGACCCAGTACTTC; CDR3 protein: CASRLGLAENQETQYF
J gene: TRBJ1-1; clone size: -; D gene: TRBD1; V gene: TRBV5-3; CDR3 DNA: TGTGCCAGAAGCAGCCGACAGGGGGGCACAAAGAACACTGAAGCTTTCTTT; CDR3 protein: CARSSRQGGTKNTEAFF
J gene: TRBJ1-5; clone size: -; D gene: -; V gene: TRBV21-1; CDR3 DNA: TGTGCCAGCAACAAAGATGACAGTTATAGCAATCAGCCCCAGCATTTT; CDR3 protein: CASNKDDSYSNQPQHF
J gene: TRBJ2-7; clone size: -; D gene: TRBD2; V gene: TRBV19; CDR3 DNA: TGTGCCAGTCCTAGCGGGAGGATGCGCGAGCAGTACTTC; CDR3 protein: CASPSGRMREQYF
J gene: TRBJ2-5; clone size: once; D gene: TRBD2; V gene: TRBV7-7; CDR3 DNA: TGTGCTAGCAGCCAACTACCAACTAGCGGGAAAGAGACCCAGTACTTC; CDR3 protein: CASSQLPTSGKETQYF
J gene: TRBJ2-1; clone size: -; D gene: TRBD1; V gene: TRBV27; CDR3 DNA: TGTGCCAGCAGTTCTAGACCGGGACAGGGGGCCACCTTGGGTAACAATGAGCAGTTCTTC; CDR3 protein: CASSSRPGQGATLGNNEQFF
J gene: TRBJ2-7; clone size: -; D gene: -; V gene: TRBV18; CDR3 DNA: TGTGCCAGCTCACAGGGACGAAGAGGGGGCTCCTACGAGCAGTACTTC; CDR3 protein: CASSQGRRGGSYEQYF
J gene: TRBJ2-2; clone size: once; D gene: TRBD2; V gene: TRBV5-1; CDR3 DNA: TGCGCCAGCAGCTTGGAACTAGCGGGAGCCGGGGAGCTGTTTTTT; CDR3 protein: CASSLELAGAGELFF
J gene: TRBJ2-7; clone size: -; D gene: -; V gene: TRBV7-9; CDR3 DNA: TGTGCCAGCAGCTTAACCGACAGAACCTACGAGCAGTACTTC; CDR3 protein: CASSLTDRTYEQYF
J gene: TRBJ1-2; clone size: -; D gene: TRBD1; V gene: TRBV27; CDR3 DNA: TGTGCCAGCAGTGACAGGGTCGGAAGCGGCTACACCTTC; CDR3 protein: CASSDRVGSGYTF
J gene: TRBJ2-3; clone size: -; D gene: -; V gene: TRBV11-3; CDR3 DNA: TGTGCCAGCAGCTTAGATGGTTCTCCTGCGGATACGCAGTATTTT; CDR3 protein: CASSLDGSPADTQYF
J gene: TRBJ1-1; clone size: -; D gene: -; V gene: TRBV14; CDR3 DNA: TGTGCCAGCAGCCAAGATAAACAGGGTCGCAAGAACACTGAAGCTTTCTTT; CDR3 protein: CASSQDKQGRKNTEAFF
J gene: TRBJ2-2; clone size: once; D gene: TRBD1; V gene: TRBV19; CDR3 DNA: TGTGCCAGTAGTTCCCGGGACAGGGGTCCCGGGGAGCTGTTTTTT; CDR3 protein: CASSSRDRGPGELFF
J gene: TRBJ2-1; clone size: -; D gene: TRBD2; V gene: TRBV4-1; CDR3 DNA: TGCGCCAGCAGCCAAGATAGCGGGAGGGCCACGGATGAGCAGTTCTTC; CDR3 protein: CASSQDSGRATDEQFF
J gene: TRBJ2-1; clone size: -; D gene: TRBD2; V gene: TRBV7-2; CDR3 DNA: TGTGCCAGCAGCTTAGGTCGGGGGACTAGCGGGAAGTACAATGAGCAGTTCTTC; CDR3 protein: CASSLGRGTSGKYNEQFF
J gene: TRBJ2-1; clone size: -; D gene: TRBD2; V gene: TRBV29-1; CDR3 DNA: TGCAGCGTTGAACTAACCCACAATCGGGCAGGGGGCTTTAGCGGGAGGGCCGGATTAATCTTC; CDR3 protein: CSVELTHNRAGGFSGRAGLIF
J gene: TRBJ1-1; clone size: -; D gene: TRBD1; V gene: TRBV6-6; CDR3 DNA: TGTGCCAGCAGGCCCGGGACAGGGTTAACTGAAGCTTTCTTT; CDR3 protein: CASRPGTGLTEAFF
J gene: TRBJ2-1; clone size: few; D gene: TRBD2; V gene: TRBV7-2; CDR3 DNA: TGTGCCAGCAGCTTCTCCGCCGGGACTAGTGGGAATGAGCAGTTCTTC; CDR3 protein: CASSFSAGTSGNEQFF
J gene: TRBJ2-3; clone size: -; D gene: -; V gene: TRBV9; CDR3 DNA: TGTGCCAGCAGCGGGAGGGTCACAGATACGCAGTATTTT; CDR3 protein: CASSGRVTDTQYF
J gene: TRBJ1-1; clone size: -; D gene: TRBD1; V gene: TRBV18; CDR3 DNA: TGTGCCAGCTCACCGGGACAGGCCACAAACCGAGGAGCTTTCTTT; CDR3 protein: CASSPGQATNRGAFF
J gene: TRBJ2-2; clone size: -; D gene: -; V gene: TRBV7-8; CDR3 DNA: TGTGCCAGCAGCTCCCAAACAGGTTCCACCGGGGAGCTGTTTTTT; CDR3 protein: CASSSQTGSTGELFF
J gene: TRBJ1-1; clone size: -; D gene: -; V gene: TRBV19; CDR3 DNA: TGTGCCAGTAGTGTTAGCGGGGCCCTAGTGAACACTGAAGCTTTCTTT; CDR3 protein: CASSVSGALVNTEAFF
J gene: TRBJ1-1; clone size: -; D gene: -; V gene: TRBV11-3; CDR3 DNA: TGTGCCAGCAGCTTAGACTCGAACACTGAAGCTTTCTTT; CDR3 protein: CASSLDSNTEAFF
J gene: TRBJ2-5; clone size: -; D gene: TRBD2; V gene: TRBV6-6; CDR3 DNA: TGTGCCAGCAGTCCGACTAGCGGAGGGGGCCTACCGGAGACCCAGTACTTC; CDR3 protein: CASSPTSGGGLPETQYF
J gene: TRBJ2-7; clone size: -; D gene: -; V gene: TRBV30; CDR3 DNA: TGTGCCGCCCAAGGACATGTCTACGAGCAGTACTTC; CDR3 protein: CAAQGHVYEQYF
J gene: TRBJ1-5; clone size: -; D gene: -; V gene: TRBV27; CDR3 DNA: TGTGCCAGCAGTTTTAGATATAATCAGCCCCAGCATTTT; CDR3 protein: CASSFRYNQPQHF
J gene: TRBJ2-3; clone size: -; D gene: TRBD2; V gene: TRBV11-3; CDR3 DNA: TGTGCCAGCAGGCCCCCTAGCGGAAGGGTGTATTTT; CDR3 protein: CASRPPSGRVYF
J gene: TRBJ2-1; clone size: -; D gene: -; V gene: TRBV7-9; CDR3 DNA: TGTGCCAGCAGCTTCCCCCGAGGTGAGCAGTTCTTC; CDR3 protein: CASSFPRGEQFF
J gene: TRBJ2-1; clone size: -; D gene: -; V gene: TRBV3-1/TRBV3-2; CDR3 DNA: TGTGCCAGCAGCCATGGATGGCAAACCCGGACGGAGGACAATGAGCAGTTCTTC; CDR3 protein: CASSHGWQTRTEDNEQFF
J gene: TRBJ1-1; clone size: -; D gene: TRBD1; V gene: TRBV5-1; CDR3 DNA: TGCGCCAGCAGCGTCACAGGGGGCACTGAAGCTTTCTTT; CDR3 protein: CASSVTGGTEAFF
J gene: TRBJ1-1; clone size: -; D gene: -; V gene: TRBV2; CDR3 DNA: TGTGCCAGCAGGGGACTTGAAGCTTTCTTT; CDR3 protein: CASRGLEAFF
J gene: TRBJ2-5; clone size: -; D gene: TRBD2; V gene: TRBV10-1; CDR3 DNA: TGCGCCAGCAGGCCCCCGGGAGGAGGGCAAGAGACCCAGTACTTC; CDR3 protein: CASRPPGGGQETQYF
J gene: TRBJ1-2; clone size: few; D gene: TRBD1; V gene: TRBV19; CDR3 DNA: TGTGCCAGTAGAGGAGGGACAGCTTATGGCTACACCTTC; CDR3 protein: CASRGGTAYGYTF
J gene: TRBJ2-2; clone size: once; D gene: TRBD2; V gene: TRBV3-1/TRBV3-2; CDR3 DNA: TGTGCCAGCAGCCCCGGGGACTACGCCCCCGGGGAGCTGTTTTTT; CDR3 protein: CASSPGDYAPGELFF
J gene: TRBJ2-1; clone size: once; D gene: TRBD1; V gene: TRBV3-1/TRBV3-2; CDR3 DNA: TGTGCCAGCAGCCGGGGACAGGGAGGCTACAATGAGCAGTTCTTC; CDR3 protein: CASSRGQGGYNEQFF
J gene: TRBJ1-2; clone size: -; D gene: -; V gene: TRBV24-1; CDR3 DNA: TGTGCCACCAGTGATTACGAGGGCTATGGCTACACCTTC; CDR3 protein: CATSDYEGYGYTF
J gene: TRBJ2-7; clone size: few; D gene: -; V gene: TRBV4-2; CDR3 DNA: TGTGCCAGCAGCCAGAGACTAGACTTCCACGAGCAGTACTTC; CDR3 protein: CASSQRLDFHEQYF
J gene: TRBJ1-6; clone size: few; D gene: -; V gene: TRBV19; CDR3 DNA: TGTGCCAGTAGTTCCGGCGGGGGCTATAATTCACCCCTCCACTTT; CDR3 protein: CASSSGGGYNSPLHF
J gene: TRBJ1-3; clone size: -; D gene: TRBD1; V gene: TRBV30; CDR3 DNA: TGTGCCTGGACTCCTGGATTCGGGACAGGGCCTGGAAACACCATATATTTT; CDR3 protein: CAWTPGFGTGPGNTIYF